These 29 T cell receptor beta chains were sequenced from one sample in a study of T cells generated in artificial thymic organoids (dated by TCRdb to 2017 to 2019). Libraries were constructed by 5' RACE. Sequencing was carried out with an Illumina MiSeq. Separate semi-nested PCR amplifications were run for the TCRalpha and TCRbeta libraries, using Advantage 2 and reverse primers located in the TRAC or TRBC constant regions. TCRdb redid the processing of the public reads, applying fastp at Q25 and MiXCR, and retained in-frame beta chains. Every distinct CDR3 protein forms one entry, paired with its most common genes and DNA. The sample table shows around 3,400 distinct CDR3 sequences, and around a third are seen once. The top ten hold 2% to 3% of the sample. The sequenced material came from naive CD8+ T cells from blood. Taken with the paper, the label for cell subset or site translates to: CD3+TCRalphabeta+CD8SP T cells; for blood, CD45RO-CCR7+ naive CD8+ T cells. Receptors were obtained from a human donor who gave cord blood stem cells for thymic organoid culture, a cardiac surgery patient who gave postnatal thymus, or a blood donor (not recorded which).

As for this clonotype: This may stem from a read error, because a much larger clone lies one nucleotide away. V gene TRBV20-1 combines with J gene TRBJ2-5; TRBD2 aligns across 9 bases. Looked up from germline, CDR1 is DFQATT and CDR2 is SNEGSKA (reference sequence). There are 14 residues in the CDR3. CDR3 sequence reads: CNAGGDVDGETQYF. CDR3 bases: TGCAATGCGGGGGGGGACGTGGACGGGGAGACCCAGTACTTC.

The chain links TRBV12-3 or TRBV12-4 to TRBJ1-5, with a weak D call TRBD1 (6 bases). V was shortened by 6 bases and J by 4 bases, with 16 bases between the two germline ends. The CDR3 consists of 15 residues. This CDR3 is CASSILGGRNQPQHF. As DNA, the CDR3 is TGTGCCAGCAGCATTCTAGGGGGGCGGAATCAGCCCCAGCATTTT.

About this clonotype: A much larger clone is a single base away; this may be a read error. This sequence joins TRBV27 and TRBJ2-3; TRBD2 might be the D (6 bases). CDR3 size: 14 residues. The germline V gene has CDR1 MNHEY and CDR2 SMNVEV (reference sequence). Here the CDR3 reads CASSSWDFTDAQYF. CDR3 nucleotide sequence: TGTGCCAGCAGTTCCTGGGACTTCACAGATGCGCAGTATTTT.

This sequence joins TRBV2 and TRBJ1-5; D gene unclear. V was trimmed by 4 bases and J by 5 bases, leaving 15 bases between them. Germline V gives CDR1 SNHLY, CDR2 FYNNEI. The CDR3 runs 15 residues. The DNA of the CDR3 is TGTGCCAGCAGTGGACCCCTCGAATCGTATCAGCCCCAGCATTTT. This codes for CASSGPLESYQPQHF.

This chain connects TRBV12-3 or TRBV12-4 to TRBJ2-3; D gene uncertain. Between the trimmed V and J ends, which lost 1 base and 2 bases, there was a span of 10 bases. CDR3 size: 15 residues. Written as DNA, the CDR3 is TGTGCCAGCAGTTTAGGAGCTACCTACACAGATACGCAGTATTTT. Translating gives CASSLGATYTDTQYF.

The chain combines TRBV12-3 or TRBV12-4 with TRBJ1-1, with D maybe TRBD1 (5 bases). The CDR3 consists of 14 residues. The V end lost 3 bases, the J end lost 5 bases, and 13 bases lay between the germline ends. The CDR3 DNA is TGTGCCAGCAGTTTGGGGGGAGGGCGGACTGAAGCTTTCTTT. Residues: CASSLGGGRTEAFF.

As regards this clonotype: This may stem from a read error, because a much larger clone lies one nucleotide away. This rearrangement joins TRBV15 to TRBJ2-1, with TRBD2 matching over 7 bases. The CDR3 runs 16 residues. Germline V CDR1 and CDR2: LNHNV, YYDKDF (reference sequence). CDR3: CATSREWASGYSEQFF. The DNA for the CDR3 is TGTGCCACCAGCAGAGAGTGGGCTAGCGGATACAGTGAGCAGTTCTTC.

The rearrangement uses TRBV11-2 and TRBJ2-2; D is unresolved. Trimming shortened V by 6 bases and J by 5 bases, and 16 bases separated the two germline ends. Germline values: CDR1 SGHAT, CDR2 FQNNGV. This CDR3 has 15 amino acids. DNA for the CDR3: TGTGCCAGCAGGTACCGGGTCCAAAAGACCGGGGAGCTGTTTTTT. Protein sequence: CASRYRVQKTGELFF.

This clonotype was counted a few times. This chain joins TRBV6-5 and TRBJ2-7; a weak D match, TRBD2 (7 bases). V lost 7 bases to trimming and J lost 0 bases, with 22 bases between them. This CDR3 has 17 amino acids. Germline-derived CDR1 and CDR2 are MNHEY and SVGAGI. This CDR3 reads CASTNRGAGDSSYEQYF. The CDR3 nucleotides read TGTGCCAGCACCAACCGGGGGGCAGGCGATAGCTCCTACGAGCAGTACTTC.

In its sample, this clonotype ranks as medium-sized. This chain uses TRBV29-1 with TRBJ1-2, with D possibly matching TRBD1 (5 bases). In germline, CDR1 is SQVTM, CDR2 ANQGSEA. Trimming removed 0 bases at V and 3 bases at J, with 11 bases between. This CDR3 contains 14 residues. Here the CDR3 reads CSVEDVAGDYGYTF. The CDR3 DNA reads TGCAGCGTTGAAGATGTTGCGGGGGACTATGGCTACACCTTC. The full variable domain, rest sourced from reference TRBV29-1 and TRBJ1-2, is SAVISQKPSRDICQRGTSLTIQCQVDSQVTMMFWYRQQPGQSLTLIATANQGSEATYESGFVIDKFPISRPNLTFSTLTVSNMSPEDSSIYLCSVEDVAGDYGYTFGSGTRLTVV.

The V call is TRBV3-1, the J call TRBJ2-3, with TRBD2 matching over 8 bases. With V trimmed by 4 bases and J by 3 bases, 6 bases remained unmatched. Germline CDR1 LGHDT, CDR2 YNNKEL (reference sequence). The CDR3 runs to 15 residues. CDR3 residues: CASSRGGGTTDTQYF. The CDR3 DNA reads as TGTGCCAGCAGCCGCGGCGGGGGGACGACAGATACGCAGTATTTT.

This clonotype is classed as large. The V and J genes are TRBV9 and TRBJ2-1, with no clear D. This CDR3 has 13 amino acids. Deletions cut 5 bases from V and 1 base from J, with 7 bases between. CDR1 is SGDLS, CDR2 YYNGEE, per germline. This CDR3 reads CASSLGSYNEQFF. For the CDR3, the DNA is TGTGCCAGCAGTCTCGGGTCCTACAATGAGCAGTTCTTC.

This clonotype was recorded a few times. This rearrangement joins TRBV27 to TRBJ1-6; D ambiguous. Trimming took 4 bases from V and 5 from J, leaving 3 bases between them. CDR3 size: 12 residues. Germline values: CDR1 MNHEY, CDR2 SMNVEV (reference sequence). CDR3 residues: CASSSHNSPLHF. CDR3 nucleotides: TGTGCCAGCAGTTCCCATAATTCACCCCTCCACTTT.

By its share, this clonotype is medium-sized. V and J are TRBV7-6 and TRBJ2-5; the match to TRBD2 covers 7 bases. Germline values: CDR1 SGHVS, CDR2 FNYEAQ. J gave up 2 bases and V 2 bases, and 5 bases lay outside the gene matches. The CDR3 consists of 15 residues. The CDR3 DNA sequence: TGTGCCAGCAGCTTAACCCTAGCGGAACAAGAGACCCAGTACTTC. Protein product: CASSLTLAEQETQYF.

This clonotype qualifies as medium-sized. The chain combines TRBV4-1 with TRBJ1-2, with D unclear. The V gene's germline CDR1 is MGHRA and CDR2 YSYEKL. Trimming left V 1 base short and J 4 bases short, with 10 bases between. This CDR3 region has 14 residues. DNA of the CDR3: TGCGCCAGCAGCCAAGTAGGCAGTCCCTATGGCTACACCTTC. It encodes CASSQVGSPYGYTF.

A remark on this clonotype: This could be a read error, since a much larger clone is one nucleotide away. The CDR3 does not end in the conserved phenylalanine or tryptophan, so this is likely a read error. The chain has TRBV25-1 and TRBJ1-1; D gene ambiguous. This CDR3 has 15 residues. Deletions cut 1 base from V and 1 base from J, with 10 bases between. Looked up from germline, CDR1 is MGHDK and CDR2 is SYGVNS. CDR3 amino acids: CASSEFGSGNTEAFS. DNA for the CDR3: TGTGCCAGCAGTGAATTCGGGAGCGGGAACACTGAAGCTTTCTCT.

This clonotype was detected only once. The chain employs TRBV10-3 and TRBJ2-7; D not resolved. In germline, CDR1 is ENHRY, CDR2 SYGVKD. The CDR3 contains 11 residues. Trimming shortened V by 0 bases and J by 7 bases, and 4 bases separated the two germline ends. The CDR3 loop reads CAISESGEQYF. The CDR3 DNA reads TGTGCCATCAGTGAGTCGGGAGAGCAGTACTTC.

In this sample, this clonotype is medium-sized. One end of the junction fails to match germline, which may point to a read error. This rearrangement joins TRBV15 to TRBJ2-3; D is ambiguous. CDR3 length: 13 residues. Germline-derived CDR1 and CDR2 are LNHNV and YYDKDF (reference sequence). CDR3 residues: CATSGDGTDTQYF. CDR3 sequence (DNA): TGTGCCACCAGCGGAGATGGCACAGATACGCAGTATTTT.

Comment on this clonotype: One base away lies a much larger clone, so this may be a sequencing read error. This rearrangement joins TRBV3-1 to TRBJ2-7, with D perhaps given as TRBD1 or TRBD2 (5 bases each). The V end lost 4 bases, the J end lost 3 bases, and 13 bases lay between the germline ends. This CDR3 spans 14 amino acids. Per the germline V gene, CDR1 is LGHDT and CDR2 is YNNKEL (reference sequence). The CDR3 sequence: CASSLREGNYEQYF. The CDR3 DNA follows: TGTGCCAGCAGCCTAAGAGAGGGGAACTACGAGCAGTACTTC.

The chain employs TRBV28 and TRBJ1-3; 7 positions agree with TRBD1. V shed 5 bases, J shed 0 bases, and the junction held 1 base outside the gene matches. CDR3 length: 14 amino acids. CDR1 MDHEN and CDR2 SYDVKM come from the germline V gene. CDR3 amino acids: CASSPGGSGNTIYF. Written as DNA, the CDR3 is TGTGCCAGCAGTCCAGGGGGCTCTGGAAACACCATATATTTT.

About this clonotype: Since a much larger clone is just one base distant, this may be a read error. V usage is TRBV6-2 or TRBV6-3 and J usage is TRBJ1-2; D unresolved. The CDR3 runs 14 residues. CDR1 MNHEY and CDR2 SVGEGT come from the germline V gene. Written as DNA, the CDR3 is TGTGCCAGCGGTTACGGTAGGATCGGCTATGGCTACACCTTC. It encodes CASGYGRIGYGYTF.

There are a few counts of this clonotype. J is TRBJ2-1 and V is TRBV4-3; D call uncertain. The CDR3 covers 15 residues. The germline gives CDR1 LGHNA, CDR2 YSLEER. Between the trimmed V and J ends, which lost 0 bases and 0 bases, there was a span of 6 bases. The CDR3 coding sequence is TGCGCCAGCAGCCAAGATGGAAGCTCCTACAATGAGCAGTTCTTC. Protein sequence: CASSQDGSSYNEQFF.

This clonotype is medium-sized in the sample. The rearrangement uses TRBV28 and TRBJ2-7; D unresolved. Trimming removed 5 bases at V and 0 bases at J, with 14 bases between. The length of the CDR3 is 15 residues. The V gene's germline CDR1 is MDHEN and CDR2 SYDVKM. The CDR3 loop reads CASSPGLPSSYEQYF. For the CDR3, the DNA is TGTGCCAGCAGTCCCGGGTTACCGAGCTCCTACGAGCAGTACTTC.

The CDR3 DNA is TGTGCCAGCTCACCACCTCGAAAGCGGGAGCGGACAGATACGCAGTATTTT. This translates into CASSPPRKRERTDTQYF. This sequence joins TRBV18 and TRBJ2-3, with TRBD2 identical over 8 bases. The CDR3 totals 17 residues. Germline V gives CDR1 KGHSH, CDR2 LQKENI. The junction had 8 bases not matched to a gene; V was cut back by 0 bases and J by 3 bases.

By sample fraction, this clonotype is medium-sized (0.01 to 0.1%). The rearrangement links TRBV6-2 or TRBV6-3 to TRBJ2-1; D is unclear. The length of the CDR3 is 15 residues. The germline CDR1 and CDR2 sequences are MNHEY and SVGEGT. The germline V and J ends were trimmed by 6 bases and 7 bases, with 19 bases remaining between them. The CDR3: CASSYRMNPGNEQFF. The CDR3 coding sequence is TGTGCCAGCAGCTATAGGATGAACCCCGGGAATGAGCAGTTCTTC.

This clonotype was counted a few times. The chain carries TRBV6-2 or TRBV6-3 and TRBJ2-4; D is undetermined. The CDR3 has 13 amino acids. V dropped 2 bases and J dropped 7 bases, with 9 bases sitting between them. The V gene's germline CDR1 is MNHEY and CDR2 SVGEGT. The CDR3 sequence: CASSYQTKNIQYF. CDR3 in DNA: TGTGCCAGCAGTTACCAAACTAAGAACATTCAGTACTTC.

The chain carries TRBV2 and TRBJ2-1; 8 positions match TRBD2. This CDR3 is 16 amino acids long. Germline V gene data show CDR1 as SNHLY and CDR2 as FYNNEI. V was clipped by 3 bases and J by 9 bases; unmatched bases: 13. The CDR3 region has the DNA TGTGCCAGCAGTGAGTCGGCGGGAGGCGGGCCGGGTGAGCAGTTCTTC. It yields the protein CASSESAGGGPGEQFF.

This clonotype turned up a few times. The CDR3 DNA reads TGTGCCAGCAGCTTCGGGCCCGGTGCTGAAGCTTTCTTT. Protein product: CASSFGPGAEAFF. The chain has TRBV13 and TRBJ1-1, with D hard to call. The V end was cut by 3 bases, the J end by 6 bases, with 11 bases between. Germline V CDR1 and CDR2: PRHDT, FYEKMQ (reference sequence). This CDR3 has 13 amino acids.

The J gene is TRBJ2-1, the V gene TRBV20-1; D is possibly TRBD2 (6 bases). V was trimmed by 0 bases and J by 4 bases, leaving 13 bases between them. CDR1 is DFQATT, CDR2 SNEGSKA, per germline (reference sequence). This CDR3 has 15 amino acids. CDR3 sequence: CSARDPRGDYNEQFF. In nucleotides, the CDR3 is TGCAGTGCTAGAGATCCTCGCGGGGATTACAATGAGCAGTTCTTC.